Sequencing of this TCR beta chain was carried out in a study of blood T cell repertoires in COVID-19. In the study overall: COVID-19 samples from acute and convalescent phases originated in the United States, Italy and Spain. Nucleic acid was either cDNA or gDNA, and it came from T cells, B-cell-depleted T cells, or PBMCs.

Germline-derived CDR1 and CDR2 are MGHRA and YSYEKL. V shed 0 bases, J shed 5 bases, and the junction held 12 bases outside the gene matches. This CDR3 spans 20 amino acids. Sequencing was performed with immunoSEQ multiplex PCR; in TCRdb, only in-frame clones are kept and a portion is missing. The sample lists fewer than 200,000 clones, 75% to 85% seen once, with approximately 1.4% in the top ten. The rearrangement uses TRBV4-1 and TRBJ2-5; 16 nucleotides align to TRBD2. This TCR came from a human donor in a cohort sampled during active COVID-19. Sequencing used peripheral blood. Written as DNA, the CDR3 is TGCGCCAGCAGCCAAGATATCCGGGGACTAGCGGGAGGGCCGGAGGAGACCCAGTACTTC. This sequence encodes CASSQDIRGLAGGPEETQYF.